The 21 T cell receptor beta chains reported below all come from one sample, sequenced in a study of T cell repertoires in cytomegalovirus infection. Their recognized antigens are unknown. TCRdb re-called the reads with MiXCR, one entry per CDR3 protein. The table lists around 100,000 distinct CDR3 sequences, roughly 39% of them singletons. Material: CD8+ T cells from cultured PBMCs, obtained from culture after CMV antigen stimulation. These receptor sequences come from a human donor in good health (CMV status not recorded). Some clones in this sample may be carry-over from other donors' samples.

The rearrangement joins TRBV12-3 or TRBV12-4 to TRBJ2-1; the D gene is possibly TRBD2 (6 bases). The CDR3 has 16 amino acids. Between the trimmed V and J ends, which lost 7 bases and 0 bases, there was a span of 16 bases. The DNA for the CDR3 is TGTGCCAGCACCCGTAGCGGATCGAGCTCCTACAATGAGCAGTTCTTC. It codes for CASTRSGSSSYNEQFF.

The chain links TRBV7-3 to TRBJ1-2, with D uncertain. V was shortened by 2 bases and J by 8 bases, with 15 bases between the two germline ends. The CDR3 totals 14 residues. Germline CDR1 reads SGHTA; CDR2 reads FQGTGA. CDR3 in amino acids: CASSLGVLEGGYTF. The CDR3 DNA reads TGTGCCAGCAGCTTAGGGGTTTTGGAAGGGGGCTACACCTTC.

The J gene is TRBJ2-7, the V gene TRBV27; 10 nucleotides match TRBD1. Trimming at V came to 6 bases and at J to 2 bases, leaving 1 base not matched to a gene. The CDR3 contains 13 residues. CDR1 MNHEY and CDR2 SMNVEV come from the germline V gene (reference sequence). The CDR3 region has the DNA TGTGCCAGCAGCGACAGGGGGCCCTACGAGCAGTACTTC. It encodes CASSDRGPYEQYF.

This clonotype was counted ten times or more. The genes are TRBV7-2 and TRBJ1-6, with a weak D call TRBD1 (5 bases). Trimming stripped 4 bases from V and 8 bases from J, with 18 bases between. The CDR3 runs 16 residues. Germline CDR1 SGHTA, CDR2 FQGNSA. Here the CDR3 DNA reads TGTGCCAGCAGCTACACCTCGCCCAGGGACGATTCACCCCTCCACTTT. The encoded protein is CASSYTSPRDDSPLHF.

This chain joins TRBV11-2 and TRBJ2-1, with 8 bases fitting TRBD2. Per the germline V gene, CDR1 is SGHAT and CDR2 is FQNNGV. This CDR3 comprises 16 residues. V shed 1 base and J 10 bases; nucleotides not matched to a gene: 12. As DNA, the CDR3 is TGTGCCAGCAGCTTAGGTCTCGGGGGGGGCCTGGGGGAGCAGTTCTTC. Protein: CASSLGLGGGLGEQFF.

The chain uses TRBV20-1 and TRBJ2-3; no definite D call. V was pared by 0 bases and J by 4 bases, with 5 bases between. The CDR3 has 12 amino acids. The germline V gene has CDR1 DFQATT and CDR2 SNEGSKA (reference sequence). The DNA of the CDR3 is TGCAGTGCTAGAGATGACGCAGATACGCAGTATTTT. Residues: CSARDDADTQYF.

The CDR3 reads CASSFGATTSTDTQYF. CDR3 nucleotide sequence: TGTGCCAGCAGCTTTGGCGCAACTACTAGCACAGATACGCAGTATTTT. V is TRBV11-1 and J is TRBJ2-3; D gene unclear. In germline, CDR1 is SGHAT, CDR2 FQDESV (reference sequence). CDR3 length: 16 amino acids. Trimming took off 3 bases at V and 0 bases at J, with 13 bases between the two ends.

The genes are TRBV7-1 and TRBJ1-1; D possibly corresponds to TRBD1 (5 bases). TRBV7-1 is placed among ORFs of uncertain function. Trimming removed 10 bases from V and 7 bases from J, with 25 bases in between. This CDR3 region has 15 residues. CDR3 protein: CATPPRLQGSLEAFF. CDR3 DNA sequence: TGTGCCACTCCTCCCCGCCTTCAGGGCAGCCTTGAAGCTTTCTTT.

In this sample, this clonotype turned up a few times. V is TRBV6-4 and J is TRBJ2-1, with 10 bases matching TRBD2. Trimming at V came to 0 bases and at J to 12 bases, leaving 11 bases not matched to a gene. Germline lookup yields CDR1 MRHNA and CDR2 SNTAGT. This CDR3 contains 16 residues. The CDR3 nucleotides are TGTGCCAGCAGTGACTCGATGGCAGCGGGGGGGCCCCGGCAGTTCTTC. Its protein product is CASSDSMAAGGPRQFF.

The CDR3 loop reads CASSQEWGSHPQHF. The CDR3 DNA follows: TGCGCCAGCAGCCAAGAATGGGGATCTCACCCCCAGCATTTT. The chain uses TRBV4-1 and TRBJ1-5; no clear D. Germline CDR1 MGHRA, CDR2 YSYEKL. The CDR3 loop spans 14 amino acids. Trimming took 0 bases from V and 10 from J, leaving 13 bases between them.

The table lists this clonotype with a few counts. The chain has TRBV24-1 and TRBJ2-3; 12 nucleotides match TRBD2. The V gene end was trimmed by 5 bases and the J gene end by 5 bases; junction bases not matched to a gene: 13. Germline V gene data show CDR1 as KGHDR and CDR2 as SFDVKD. The CDR3 sequence is 18 residues long. The CDR3 nucleotides read TGTGCCACCAGTGCCCCCTCCTCGACTAGCGGGGGAAGAGATACGCAGTATTTT. It encodes CATSAPSSTSGGRDTQYF.

The V gene is TRBV20-1, the J gene TRBJ2-7; D remains ambiguous. V lost 7 bases and J lost 3, with 19 bases in between. The CDR3 is made up of 14 amino acids. Germline V lookup: CDR1 DFQATT, CDR2 SNEGSKA (reference sequence). CDR3 DNA sequence: TGCAGTGTGTTGGACCCTTTATCCTACTACGAGCAGTACTTC. This codes for CSVLDPLSYYEQYF.

This clonotype was observed at least ten times. V gene TRBV2 combines with J gene TRBJ2-7; D gene uncertain. Looked up from germline, CDR1 is SNHLY and CDR2 is FYNNEI. The CDR3 has 14 amino acids. Trimming cost V 8 bases and J 1 base, with 15 bases left between them. The CDR3 spells CASQTLDDSYEQYF. In DNA, the CDR3 is TGTGCCAGCCAAACTCTCGACGATTCCTACGAGCAGTACTTC.

The V gene is TRBV7-2, the J gene TRBJ1-2, with 7 bases lining up with TRBD1. Trimming took 6 bases from V and 5 from J; bases not matched to a gene: 12. The V gene's germline CDR1 is SGHTA and CDR2 FQGNSA. This CDR3 has 15 residues. CDR3 in amino acids: CASSVFPGQSYGYTF. The CDR3 DNA reads as TGTGCCAGCAGTGTATTCCCGGGACAGTCTTATGGCTACACCTTC.

The chain has TRBV6-1 and TRBJ1-6; a possible D gene is TRBD1 (5 bases). The CDR3 has 13 residues. Per germline, CDR1 MNHNS and CDR2 SASEGT. The V end lost 1 base, the J end lost 13 bases, and 11 bases lay between the germline ends. The chain's CDR3 is CASSEGDGSPLHF. The CDR3 DNA reads as TGTGCCAGCAGTGAAGGGGACGGATCGCCCCTCCACTTT.

At least ten counts were recorded for this clonotype. This rearrangement joins TRBV20-1 to TRBJ2-3; 8 bases are shared with TRBD2. This CDR3 has 14 residues. Germline-derived CDR1 and CDR2 are DFQATT and SNEGSKA (reference sequence). Trimming cost V 6 bases and J 2 bases; bases outside gene matches: 7. The CDR3 DNA follows: TGCAGTGCCTCGGGACTAGTAGACACAGATACGCAGTATTTT. It codes for CSASGLVDTDTQYF.

This clonotype has only a few counts. The rearrangement uses TRBV28 and TRBJ2-3, with TRBD2 matching over 7 bases. The CDR3 spans 15 residues. The germline gives CDR1 MDHEN, CDR2 SYDVKM. The ends lost 6 bases at V and 2 bases at J; junction bases unmatched: 8. The CDR3 DNA reads as TGTGCCAGCAGCCTCGGGACTACCCTCACAGATACGCAGTATTTT. This translates into CASSLGTTLTDTQYF.

This clonotype was found a few times. The chain carries TRBV7-2 and TRBJ2-3; D call uncertain. The V end was cut by 0 bases, the J end by 0 bases, with 19 bases between. The germline V gene encodes CDR1 SGHTA and CDR2 FQGNSA. This CDR3 has 19 residues. In DNA, the CDR3 is TGTGCCAGCAGCTTAGCGTCCAACCCCCAGGTTACTAGCACAGATACGCAGTATTTT. Protein product: CASSLASNPQVTSTDTQYF.

The V gene is TRBV6-1, the J gene TRBJ1-5, with D tentatively TRBD1 (5 bases). The CDR3 has 15 residues. V was clipped by 1 base and J by 6 bases, with 13 bases between them. Germline CDR1 reads MNHNS; CDR2 reads SASEGT. In nucleotides, the CDR3 is TGTGCCAGCAGTGAAGGGAGACATGGGGGTCAGCCCCAGCATTTT. Translation: CASSEGRHGGQPQHF.

Only one count was recorded for this clonotype. V and J are TRBV27 and TRBJ2-1; possible D gene TRBD2, 5 bases. CDR1 is MNHEY, CDR2 SMNVEV, per germline (reference sequence). The CDR3 runs 14 residues. V gave up 5 bases and J gave up 3 bases, with 11 bases separating them. The CDR3 spells CASSPSGLYNEQFF. The CDR3 DNA reads TGTGCCAGCAGTCCCTCAGGACTCTACAATGAGCAGTTCTTC.

This clonotype came up many times. The chain is built from TRBV5-6 and TRBJ1-2; the D is unclear. This CDR3 comprises 14 residues. Trimming shortened V by 1 base and J by 4 bases, and 11 bases separated the two germline ends. CDR1 is SGHDT, CDR2 YYEEEE, per germline. CDR3 sequence: CASSLKSDIYGYTF. In DNA form, the CDR3 reads TGTGCCAGCAGCTTGAAGTCCGACATCTATGGCTACACCTTC.